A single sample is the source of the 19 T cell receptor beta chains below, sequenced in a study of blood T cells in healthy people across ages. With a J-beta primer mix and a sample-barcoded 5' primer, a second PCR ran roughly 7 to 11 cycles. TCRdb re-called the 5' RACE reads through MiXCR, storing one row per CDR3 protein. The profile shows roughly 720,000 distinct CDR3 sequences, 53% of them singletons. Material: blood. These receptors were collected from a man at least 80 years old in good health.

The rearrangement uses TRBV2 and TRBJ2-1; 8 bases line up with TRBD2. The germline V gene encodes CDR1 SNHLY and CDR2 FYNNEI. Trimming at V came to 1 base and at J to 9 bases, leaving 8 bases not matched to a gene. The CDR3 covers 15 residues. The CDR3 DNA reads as TGTGCCAGCAGTGAAGTCGGGACTAGAGTTGGTGAGCAGTTCTTC. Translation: CASSEVGTRVGEQFF.

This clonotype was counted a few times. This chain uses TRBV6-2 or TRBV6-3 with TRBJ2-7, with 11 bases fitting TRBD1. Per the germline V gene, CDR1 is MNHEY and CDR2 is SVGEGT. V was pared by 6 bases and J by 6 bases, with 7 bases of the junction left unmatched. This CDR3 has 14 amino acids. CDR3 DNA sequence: TGTGCCAGCAGCCACCGGGACAGGGGGAGCGAGCAGTACTTC. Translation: CASSHRDRGSEQYF.

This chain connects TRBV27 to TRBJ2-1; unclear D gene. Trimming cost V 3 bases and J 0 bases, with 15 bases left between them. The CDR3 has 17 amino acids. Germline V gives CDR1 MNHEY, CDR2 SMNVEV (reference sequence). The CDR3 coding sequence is TGTGCCAGCAGTTTGGGGAAGAAGCCCTACTCCTACAATGAGCAGTTCTTC. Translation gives CASSLGKKPYSYNEQFF.

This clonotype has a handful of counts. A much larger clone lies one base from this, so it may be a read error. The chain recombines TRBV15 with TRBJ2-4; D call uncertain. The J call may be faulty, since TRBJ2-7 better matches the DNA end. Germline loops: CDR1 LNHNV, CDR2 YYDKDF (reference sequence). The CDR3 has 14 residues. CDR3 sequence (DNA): TGTGCCGCCAGCAGAGATATGGGAAGCTACGAGCAGTACTTC. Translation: CAASRDMGSYEQYF.

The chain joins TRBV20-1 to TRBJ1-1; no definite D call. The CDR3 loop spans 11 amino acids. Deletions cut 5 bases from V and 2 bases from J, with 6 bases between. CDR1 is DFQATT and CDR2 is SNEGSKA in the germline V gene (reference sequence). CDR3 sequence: CSADTNTEAFF. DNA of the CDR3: TGCAGTGCTGATACTAACACTGAAGCTTTCTTT.

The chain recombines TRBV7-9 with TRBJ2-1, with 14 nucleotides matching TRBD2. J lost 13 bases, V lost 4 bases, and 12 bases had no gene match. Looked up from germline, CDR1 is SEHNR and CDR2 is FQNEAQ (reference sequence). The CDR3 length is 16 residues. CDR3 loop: CASSSGLAGVSETQFF. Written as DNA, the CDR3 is TGTGCCAGCAGCTCGGGACTAGCGGGAGTATCAGAGACCCAGTTCTTC. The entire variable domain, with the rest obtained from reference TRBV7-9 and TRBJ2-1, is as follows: DTGVSQNPRHKITKRGQNVTFRCDPISEHNRLYWYRQTLGQGPEFLTYFQNEAQLEKSRLLSDRFSAERPKGSFSTLEIQRTEQGDSAMYLCASSSGLAGVSETQFFGPGTRLTVL.

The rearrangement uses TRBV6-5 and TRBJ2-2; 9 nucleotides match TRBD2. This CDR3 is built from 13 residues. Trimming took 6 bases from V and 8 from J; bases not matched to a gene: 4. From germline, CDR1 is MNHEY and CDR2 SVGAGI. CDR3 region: CASRPSGTGELFF. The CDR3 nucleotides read TGTGCCAGCAGACCTAGCGGGACTGGGGAGCTGTTTTTT.

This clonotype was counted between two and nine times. The CDR3 coding sequence is TGTGCCAGCAGGCAACCGGGACAGCTCTATGGCTACACCTTC. Translated: CASRQPGQLYGYTF. This chain joins TRBV6-6 and TRBJ1-2, with 7 positions matching TRBD1. CDR1 is MNHNY, CDR2 SVGAGI, per germline (reference sequence). V shed 6 bases, J shed 4 bases, and the junction held 8 bases outside the gene matches. CDR3 size: 14 residues.

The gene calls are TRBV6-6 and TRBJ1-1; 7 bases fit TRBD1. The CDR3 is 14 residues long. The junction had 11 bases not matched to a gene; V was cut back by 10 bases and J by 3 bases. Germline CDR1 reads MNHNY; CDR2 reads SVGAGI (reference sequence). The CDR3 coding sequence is TGTGCCACCGGAGCAAGGGGGCGCGACACTGAAGCTTTCTTT. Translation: CATGARGRDTEAFF.

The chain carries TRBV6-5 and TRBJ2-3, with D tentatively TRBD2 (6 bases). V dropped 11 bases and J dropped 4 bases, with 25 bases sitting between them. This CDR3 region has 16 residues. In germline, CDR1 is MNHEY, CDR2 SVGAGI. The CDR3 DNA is TGTGCCGCGGGTCGCGGGGTGGGAGTTCCCGCAGATACGCAGTATTTT. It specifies CAAGRGVGVPADTQYF.

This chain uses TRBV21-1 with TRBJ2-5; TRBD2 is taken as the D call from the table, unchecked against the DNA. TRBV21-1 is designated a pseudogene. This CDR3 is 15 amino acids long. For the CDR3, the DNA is TGTGCCAGCAGCAAAGGTCCTAGCAAGAAAGAGACCCAGTACTTC. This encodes CASSKGPSKKETQYF.

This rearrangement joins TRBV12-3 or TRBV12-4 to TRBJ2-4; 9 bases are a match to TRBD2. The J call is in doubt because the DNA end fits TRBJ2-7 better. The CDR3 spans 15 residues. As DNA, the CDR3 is TGTGCCAGCAGTTTGGCTAGCGGGACGGCCTACGAGCAGTACTTC. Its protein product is CASSLASGTAYEQYF.

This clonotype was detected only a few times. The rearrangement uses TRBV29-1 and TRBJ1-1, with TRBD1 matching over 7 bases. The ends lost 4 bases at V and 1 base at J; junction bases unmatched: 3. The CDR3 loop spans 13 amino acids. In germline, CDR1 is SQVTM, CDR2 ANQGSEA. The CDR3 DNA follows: TGCAGCGTTGCAGGGGGTTCGAACACTGAAGCTTTCTTT. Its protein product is CSVAGGSNTEAFF.

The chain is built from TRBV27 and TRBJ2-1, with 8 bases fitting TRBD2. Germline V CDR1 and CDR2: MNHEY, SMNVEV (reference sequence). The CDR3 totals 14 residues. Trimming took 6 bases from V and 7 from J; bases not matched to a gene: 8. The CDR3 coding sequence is TGTGCCAGCAGCCCCAGCGGGAGCCGGAATGAGCAGTTCTTC. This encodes CASSPSGSRNEQFF.

This CDR3 reads CSARVVGAGIAFF. The CDR3 DNA sequence: TGCAGTGCTAGAGTTGTGGGTGCGGGGATAGCTTTCTTT. The chain couples TRBV20-1 to TRBJ1-1; D gene ambiguous. The CDR3 sequence is 13 residues long. CDR1 and CDR2 (germline): DFQATT, SNEGSKA (reference sequence). V was trimmed by 1 base and J by 10 bases, leaving 16 bases between them.

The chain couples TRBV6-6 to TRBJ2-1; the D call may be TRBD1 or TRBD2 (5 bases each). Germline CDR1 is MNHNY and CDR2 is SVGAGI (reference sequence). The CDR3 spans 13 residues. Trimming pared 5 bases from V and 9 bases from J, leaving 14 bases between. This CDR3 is CASSTGARGEQFF. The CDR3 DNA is TGTGCCAGCAGTACCGGGGCACGGGGTGAGCAGTTCTTC.

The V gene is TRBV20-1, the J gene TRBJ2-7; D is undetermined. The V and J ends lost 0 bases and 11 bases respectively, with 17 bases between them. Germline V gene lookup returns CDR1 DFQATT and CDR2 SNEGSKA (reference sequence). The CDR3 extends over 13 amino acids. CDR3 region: CSARDSWAHPKYF. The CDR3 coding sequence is TGCAGTGCTAGAGACTCTTGGGCACATCCGAAGTACTTC.

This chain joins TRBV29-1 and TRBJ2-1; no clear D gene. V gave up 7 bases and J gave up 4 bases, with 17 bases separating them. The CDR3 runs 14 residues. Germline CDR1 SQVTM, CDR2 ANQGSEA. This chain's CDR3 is CSALSRGQYNEQFF. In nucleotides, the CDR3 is TGCAGCGCTCTCTCACGTGGGCAGTACAATGAGCAGTTCTTC.

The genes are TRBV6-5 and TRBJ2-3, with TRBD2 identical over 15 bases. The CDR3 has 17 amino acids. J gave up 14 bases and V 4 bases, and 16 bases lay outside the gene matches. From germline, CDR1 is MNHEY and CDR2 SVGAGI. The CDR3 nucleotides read TGTGCCAGCAGTTCCGCAGGACTAGCGGGAGGGGGCAGATACGCGTATTTT. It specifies CASSSAGLAGGGRYAYF.